The entry below gives a single T cell receptor (beta chain) sequence along with its context. The sample originates from a study of CD8 T cells in Susac syndrome. TCR beta was sequenced from blood CD8+ and CD4+ T cells. Reverse transcription of about 0.5 to 1 ug RNA used random hexamers. Amplification of TCR beta CDR3 across 54 Vbeta and 13 Jbeta was performed with immunoSEQ multiplex PCR. TCRdb independently ran MiXCR on the immunoSEQ multiplex PCR reads; one entry per CDR3 protein. Among about 140,000 distinct CDR3 sequences, just under 95% were seen once, and the ten largest hold more than 0.14%. The germline V gene has CDR1 KGHSH and CDR2 LQKENI. This CDR3 is 15 amino acids long. V gave up 3 bases and J gave up 4 bases, with 15 bases separating them.

The source material was CD4+ T cells from PBMCs. The source is a human donor with Susac syndrome. V gene TRBV18 combines with J gene TRBJ1-2, with TRBD1 as a possible D gene (5 bases). The CDR3 DNA is TGTGCCAGCTCACCGGACATGATGAGTAGCTATGGCTACACCTTC. It specifies CASSPDMMSSYGYTF.